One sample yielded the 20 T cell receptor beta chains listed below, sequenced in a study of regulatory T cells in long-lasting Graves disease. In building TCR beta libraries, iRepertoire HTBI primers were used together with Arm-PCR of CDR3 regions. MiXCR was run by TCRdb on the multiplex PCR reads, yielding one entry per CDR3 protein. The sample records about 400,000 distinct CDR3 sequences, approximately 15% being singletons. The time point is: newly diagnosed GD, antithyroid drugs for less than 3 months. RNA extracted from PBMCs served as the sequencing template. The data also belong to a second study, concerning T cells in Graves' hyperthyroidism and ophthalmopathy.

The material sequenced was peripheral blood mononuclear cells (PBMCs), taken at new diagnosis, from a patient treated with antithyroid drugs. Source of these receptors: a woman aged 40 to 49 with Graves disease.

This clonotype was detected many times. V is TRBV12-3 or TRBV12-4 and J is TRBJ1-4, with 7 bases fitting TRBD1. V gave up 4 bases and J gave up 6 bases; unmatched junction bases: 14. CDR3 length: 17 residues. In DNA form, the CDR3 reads TGTGCCAGCAGTTCCAATACAGGGGTAAGGGAGGATGAAAAACTGTTTTTT. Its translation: CASSSNTGVREDEKLFF.

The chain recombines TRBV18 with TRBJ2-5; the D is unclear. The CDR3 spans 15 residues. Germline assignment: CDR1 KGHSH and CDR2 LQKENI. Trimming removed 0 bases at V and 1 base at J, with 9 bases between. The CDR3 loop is CASSPPEEAQETQYF. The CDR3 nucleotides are TGTGCCAGCTCACCACCGGAAGAGGCCCAAGAGACCCAGTACTTC. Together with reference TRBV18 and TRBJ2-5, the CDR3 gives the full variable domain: NAGVMQNPRHLVRRRGQEARLRCSPMKGHSHVYWYRQLPEEGLKFMVYLQKENIIDESGMPKERFSAEFPKEGPSILRIQQVVRGDSAAYFCASSPPEEAQETQYFGPGTRLLVL.

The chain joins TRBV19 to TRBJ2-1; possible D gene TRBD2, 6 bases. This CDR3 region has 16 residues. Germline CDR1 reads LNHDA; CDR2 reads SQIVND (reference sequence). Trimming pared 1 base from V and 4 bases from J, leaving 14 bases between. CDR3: CASSIGSGVAYNEQFF. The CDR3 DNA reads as TGTGCCAGTAGTATAGGCTCGGGGGTCGCGTACAATGAGCAGTTCTTC.

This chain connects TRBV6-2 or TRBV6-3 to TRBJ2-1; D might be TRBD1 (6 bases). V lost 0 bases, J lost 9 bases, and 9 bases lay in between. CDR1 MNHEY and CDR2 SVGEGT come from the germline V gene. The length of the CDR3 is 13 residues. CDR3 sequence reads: CASSYSQGFEQFF. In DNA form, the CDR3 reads TGTGCCAGCAGTTACTCACAGGGCTTTGAGCAGTTCTTC.

The CDR3 nucleotides read TGTGCCAGCAGCTCCCTGGACTACCGAGGCTACAATGAGCAGTTCTTC. It specifies CASSSLDYRGYNEQFF. The rearrangement joins TRBV11-2 to TRBJ2-1; a possible D gene is TRBD2 (6 bases). Germline CDR1 SGHAT, CDR2 FQNNGV. The ends were cut back, 4 bases at V and 3 bases at J, with 16 bases in the middle. The CDR3 covers 16 residues.

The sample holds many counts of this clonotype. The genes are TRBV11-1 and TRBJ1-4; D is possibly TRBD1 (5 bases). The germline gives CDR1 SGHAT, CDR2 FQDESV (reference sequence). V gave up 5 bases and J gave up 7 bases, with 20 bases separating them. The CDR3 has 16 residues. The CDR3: CASSHPPGSGVEKLFF. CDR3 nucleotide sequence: TGTGCCAGCAGCCATCCCCCAGGGAGTGGTGTTGAAAAACTGTTTTTT.

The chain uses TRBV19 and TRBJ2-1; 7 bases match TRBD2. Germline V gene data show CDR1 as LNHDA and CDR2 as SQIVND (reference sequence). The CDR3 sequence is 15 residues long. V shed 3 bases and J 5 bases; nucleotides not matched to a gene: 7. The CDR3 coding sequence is TGTGCCAGTAGTATTTTCGGCGGGGGACACAATGAGCAGTTCTTC. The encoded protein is CASSIFGGGHNEQFF.

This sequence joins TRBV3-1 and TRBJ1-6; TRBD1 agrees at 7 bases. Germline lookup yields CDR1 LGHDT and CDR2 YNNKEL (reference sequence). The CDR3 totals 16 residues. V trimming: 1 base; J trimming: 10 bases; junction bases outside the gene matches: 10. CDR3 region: CASSQGGGRLGSPLHF. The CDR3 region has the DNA TGTGCCAGCAGCCAAGGAGGGGGCCGCTTGGGGTCACCCCTCCACTTT.

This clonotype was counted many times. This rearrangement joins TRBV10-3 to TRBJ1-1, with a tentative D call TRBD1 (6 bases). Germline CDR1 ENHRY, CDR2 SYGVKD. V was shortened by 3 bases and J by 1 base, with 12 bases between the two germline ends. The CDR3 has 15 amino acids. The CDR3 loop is CAISDPGHQNTEAFF. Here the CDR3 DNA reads TGTGCCATCAGTGACCCGGGACATCAGAACACTGAAGCTTTCTTT.

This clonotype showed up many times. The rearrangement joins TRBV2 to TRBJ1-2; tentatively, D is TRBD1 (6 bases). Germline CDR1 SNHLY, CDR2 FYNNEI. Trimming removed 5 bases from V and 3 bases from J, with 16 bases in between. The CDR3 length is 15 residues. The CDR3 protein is CASSKGGTAYYGYTF. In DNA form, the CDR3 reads TGTGCCAGCAGTAAAGGGGGGACCGCTTACTATGGCTACACCTTC.

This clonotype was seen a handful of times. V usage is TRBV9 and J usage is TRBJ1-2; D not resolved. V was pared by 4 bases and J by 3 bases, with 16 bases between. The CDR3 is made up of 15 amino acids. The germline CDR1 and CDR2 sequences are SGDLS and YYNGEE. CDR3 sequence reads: CASSKRGDRDYGYTF. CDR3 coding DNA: TGTGCCAGCAGCAAACGGGGAGATAGGGACTATGGCTACACCTTC.

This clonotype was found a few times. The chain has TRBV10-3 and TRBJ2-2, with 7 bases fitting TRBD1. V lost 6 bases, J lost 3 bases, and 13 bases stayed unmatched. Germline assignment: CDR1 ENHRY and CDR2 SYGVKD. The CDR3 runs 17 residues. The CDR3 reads CAISPGNRGRYTGELFF. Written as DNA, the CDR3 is TGTGCCATCAGCCCCGGGAACAGGGGCCGGTACACCGGGGAGCTGTTTTTT.

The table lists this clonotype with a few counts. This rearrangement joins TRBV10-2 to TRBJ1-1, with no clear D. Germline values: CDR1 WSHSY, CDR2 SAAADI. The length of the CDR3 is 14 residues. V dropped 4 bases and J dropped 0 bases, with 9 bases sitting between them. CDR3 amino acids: CASSGGRMNTEAFF. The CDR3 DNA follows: TGCGCCAGCAGTGGAGGCAGGATGAACACTGAAGCTTTCTTT.

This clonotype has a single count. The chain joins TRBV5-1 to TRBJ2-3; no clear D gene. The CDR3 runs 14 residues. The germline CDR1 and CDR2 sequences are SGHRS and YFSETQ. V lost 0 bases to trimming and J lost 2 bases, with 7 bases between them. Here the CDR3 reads CASSLGSFTDTQYF. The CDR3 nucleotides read TGCGCCAGCAGCTTGGGAAGTTTCACAGATACGCAGTATTTT.

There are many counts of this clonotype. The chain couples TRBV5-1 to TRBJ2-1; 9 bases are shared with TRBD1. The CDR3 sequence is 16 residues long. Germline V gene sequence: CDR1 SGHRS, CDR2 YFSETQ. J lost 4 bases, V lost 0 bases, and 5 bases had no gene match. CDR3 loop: CASSLVSGQGYNEQFF. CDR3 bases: TGCGCCAGCAGCTTGGTGTCTGGACAGGGGTACAATGAGCAGTTCTTC.

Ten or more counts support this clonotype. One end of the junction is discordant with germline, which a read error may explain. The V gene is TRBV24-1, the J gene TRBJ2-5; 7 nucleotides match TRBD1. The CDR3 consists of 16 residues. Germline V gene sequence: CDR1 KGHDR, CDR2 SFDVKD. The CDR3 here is CAASDSQLTGRETQYF. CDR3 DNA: TGTGCCGCCAGTGATTCCCAACTGACAGGGCGGGAGACCCAGTACTTC.

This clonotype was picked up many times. CDR3 sequence reads: CASSLFTTNEQFF. CDR3 coding DNA: TGTGCCAGCAGCTTATTCACTACCAATGAGCAGTTCTTC. The chain links TRBV7-2 to TRBJ2-1; D uncertain. V lost 2 bases and J lost 6, with 8 bases in between. This CDR3 is built from 13 residues. The germline V gene encodes CDR1 SGHTA and CDR2 FQGNSA.

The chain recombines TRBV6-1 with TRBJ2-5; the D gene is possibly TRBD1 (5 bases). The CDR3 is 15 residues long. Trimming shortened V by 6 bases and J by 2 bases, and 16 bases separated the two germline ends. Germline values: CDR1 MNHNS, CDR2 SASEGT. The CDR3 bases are TGTGCCAGCAGCCGATCTCGACAGATACAAGAGACCCAGTACTTC. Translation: CASSRSRQIQETQYF.

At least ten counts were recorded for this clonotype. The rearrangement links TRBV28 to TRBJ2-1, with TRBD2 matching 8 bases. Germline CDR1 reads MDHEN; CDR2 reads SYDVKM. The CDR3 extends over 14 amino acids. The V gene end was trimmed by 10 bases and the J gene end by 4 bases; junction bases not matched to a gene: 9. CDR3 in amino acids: CATPGASGYNEQFF. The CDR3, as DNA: TGTGCCACCCCGGGGGCTAGCGGGTACAATGAGCAGTTCTTC.

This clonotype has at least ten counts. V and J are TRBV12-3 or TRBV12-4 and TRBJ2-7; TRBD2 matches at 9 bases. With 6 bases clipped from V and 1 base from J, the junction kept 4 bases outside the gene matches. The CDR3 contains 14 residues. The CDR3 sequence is CASRSTSGSYEQYF. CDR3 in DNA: TGTGCCAGCAGGTCGACTAGCGGATCCTACGAGCAGTACTTC.